Presented here are 16 T cell receptor beta chains from one specimen sequenced in a study of shared clonotypes between healthy human individuals. Sequenced by immunoSEQ multiplex PCR; TCRdb stores in-frame clones only, minus some. The sample lists a few million clones; 85% to 95% were seen once. Naive CD8 populations comprised CD45RO-negative cells positively selected for CCR7, excluding terminally differentiated effector memory CD45RA+ cells. The sample comprised naive CD8+ T cells from PBMCs. The receptors derive from a man between 18 and 29 years old in good health. Some clones in this sample may be carry-over from other donors' samples.

The count of this clone is one. The chain combines TRBV28 with TRBJ2-1; weak D call: TRBD2 (5 bases). Germline values: CDR1 MDHEN, CDR2 SYDVKM. Trimming shortened V by 2 bases and J by 4 bases, and 9 bases separated the two germline ends. This CDR3 has 14 residues. This CDR3 reads CASSLTRGYNEQFF. CDR3 sequence (DNA): TGTGCCAGCAGTTTAACACGAGGGTACAATGAGCAGTTCTTC. The full variable domain, completed using reference TRBV28 and TRBJ2-1, is DVKVTQSSRYLVKRTGEKVFLECVQDMDHENMFWYRQDPGLGLRLIYFSYDVKMKEKGDIPEGYSVSREKKERFSLILESASTNQTSMYLCASSLTRGYNEQFFGPGTRLTVL.

The chain joins TRBV6-1 to TRBJ2-7, with D possibly being TRBD2 (5 bases). Per germline, CDR1 MNHNS and CDR2 SASEGT. The V gene lost 1 base and the J gene lost 4 bases, with 8 bases spanning the gap. The CDR3 contains 13 residues. CDR3 loop: CASSEVARYEQYF. The CDR3 region has the DNA TGTGCCAGCAGTGAAGTAGCGCGGTACGAGCAGTACTTC.

This sequence joins TRBV28 and TRBJ2-1; unclear D gene. The CDR3 extends over 12 amino acids. Germline CDR1 and CDR2: MDHEN and SYDVKM. V lost 6 bases and J lost 0, with 3 bases in between. The CDR3 DNA reads TGTGCCAGCAGGGACTCCTACAATGAGCAGTTCTTC. Translation gives CASRDSYNEQFF.

The count of this clone is one. The genes are TRBV4-2 and TRBJ2-7; TRBD2 matches 13 bases. Germline loops: CDR1 LGHNA, CDR2 YNFKEQ. This CDR3 has 17 residues. The ends lost 3 bases at V and 6 bases at J; junction bases unmatched: 11. CDR3 region: CASSQMGRTSGSFEQYF. The CDR3 region has the DNA TGTGCCAGCAGCCAGATGGGCCGGACTAGCGGGAGTTTCGAGCAGTACTTC.

This chain links TRBV1 with TRBJ2-1; the table's D gene call, TRBD2, was not cross checked with the DNA. TRBV1 constitutes a pseudogene. This CDR3 is 11 amino acids long. The CDR3 DNA sequence: TGCACCAGCAGCCAAGGAGGGCCAGAGTTCTTC. Its translation: CTSSQGGPEFF.

On this clone itself: Other DNA sequences within the sample encode an identical CDR3. V gene TRBV4-3 combines with J gene TRBJ2-1; 8 positions agree with TRBD2. Per the germline V gene, CDR1 is LGHNA and CDR2 is YSLEER. V was pared by 4 bases and J by 0 bases, with 2 bases of the junction left unmatched. The CDR3 loop spans 15 amino acids. For the CDR3, the DNA is TGCGCCAGCAGCCCCGGGGGGGGCTCCTACAATGAGCAGTTCTTC. Its translation: CASSPGGGSYNEQFF.

The rearrangement links TRBV5-8 to TRBJ1-3; D is unresolved. The germline CDR1 and CDR2 sequences are SGHTS and YDEGEE. Trimming removed 4 bases at V and 9 bases at J, with 8 bases between. This CDR3 region has 11 residues. The CDR3 DNA reads TGTGCCAGCAGCGTAGGTGTCACCATATATTTT. This codes for CASSVGVTIYF. Full variable domain (remainder filled in from reference TRBV5-8 and TRBJ1-3): EAGVTQSPTHLIKTRGQQATLRCSPISGHTSVYWYQQALGLGLQFLLWYDEGEERNRGNFPPRFSGRQFPNYSSELNVNALELEDSALYLCASSVGVTIYFGEGSWLTVV.

The rearrangement links TRBV7-9 to TRBJ1-1; D unclear. From germline, CDR1 is SEHNR and CDR2 FQNEAQ (reference sequence). V dropped 1 base and J dropped 4 bases, with 10 bases sitting between them. This CDR3 is 14 amino acids long. The DNA for the CDR3 is TGTGCCAGCAGCTTAGTTAGGCGTACCACTGAAGCTTTCTTT. As protein: CASSLVRRTTEAFF.

The chain is built from TRBV9 and TRBJ1-1, with 8 bases that match TRBD1. The CDR3 is 15 amino acids. Losses at the gene ends were 3 bases for V and 5 bases for J; bases not matched to a gene: 9. CDR1 is SGDLS and CDR2 is YYNGEE in the germline V gene. In DNA, the CDR3 is TGTGCCAGCAGCGGGACGGACAGGGACGGGACTGAAGCTTTCTTT. As protein: CASSGTDRDGTEAFF. Based on the CDR3 plus reference TRBV9 and TRBJ1-1, the full variable domain is DSGVTQTPKHLITATGQRVTLRCSPRSGDLSVYWYQQSLDQGLQFLIQYYNGEERAKGNILERFSAQQFPDLHSELNLSSLELGDSALYFCASSGTDRDGTEAFFGQGTRLTVV.

The V and J genes are TRBV2 and TRBJ2-1; 15 bases line up with TRBD2. In germline, CDR1 is SNHLY, CDR2 FYNNEI. This CDR3 spans 17 amino acids. The ends lost 3 bases at V and 5 bases at J; junction bases unmatched: 5. CDR3 loop: CASSEGLAGGSDNEQFF. CDR3 sequence (DNA): TGTGCCAGCAGTGAGGGACTAGCGGGAGGATCAGACAATGAGCAGTTCTTC.

The genes are TRBV28 and TRBJ1-2; 8 nucleotides match TRBD1. CDR1 MDHEN and CDR2 SYDVKM come from the germline V gene. Trimming took 6 bases from V and 0 from J; bases not matched to a gene: 18. The CDR3 has 19 amino acids. DNA for the CDR3: TGTGCCAGCAGGCCTGGCGCCTATACAGGGGGACGGACTAACTATGGCTACACCTTC. It is translated as CASRPGAYTGGRTNYGYTF.

V usage is TRBV5-1 and J usage is TRBJ1-6, with D possibly matching TRBD1 (5 bases). Trimming removed 2 bases at V and 11 bases at J, with 14 bases between. CDR1 and CDR2 from the germline V gene are SGHRS and YFSETQ. This CDR3 comprises 14 residues. The CDR3 DNA is TGCGCCAGCAGCTTCGCATCCACGGGGGCACCCCTCCACTTT. Its protein product is CASSFASTGAPLHF.

The V and J genes are TRBV9 and TRBJ2-6; the match to TRBD2 covers 11 bases. The trim removed 5 bases at V and 1 base at J, leaving 20 bases unmatched. The CDR3 sequence is 22 residues long. Germline V CDR1 and CDR2: SGDLS, YYNGEE. CDR3 region: CASSDSLAGGPKPGSGANVLTF. The CDR3 DNA follows: TGTGCCAGCAGTGATTCTCTAGCGGGAGGACCGAAACCCGGGTCTGGGGCCAACGTCCTGACTTTC.

This rearrangement joins TRBV11-2 to TRBJ2-1; maybe TRBD2 (5 bases). Trimming took off 3 bases at V and 10 bases at J, with 22 bases between the two ends. This CDR3 is 16 amino acids long. Germline V gene lookup returns CDR1 SGHAT and CDR2 FQNNGV. This CDR3 reads CASSFGETNPVWEQFF. Here the CDR3 DNA reads TGTGCCAGCAGCTTCGGGGAGACTAACCCGGTGTGGGAGCAGTTCTTC. Full variable domain (outside the CDR3, taken from reference TRBV11-2 and TRBJ2-1): EAGVAQSPRYKIIEKRQSVAFWCNPISGHATLYWYQQILGQGPKLLIQFQNNGVVDDSQLPKDRFSAERLKGVDSTLKIQPAKLEDSAVYLCASSFGETNPVWEQFFGPGTRLTVL.

The chain recombines TRBV28 with TRBJ2-7; 10 bases align to TRBD1. CDR1 and CDR2 (germline): MDHEN, SYDVKM. This CDR3 comprises 14 residues. With 6 bases clipped from V and 7 bases from J, the junction kept 9 bases outside the gene matches. The chain's CDR3 is CASSSGTGAWEQYF. CDR3 bases: TGTGCCAGCAGCTCCGGGACAGGGGCTTGGGAGCAGTACTTC.

Details on this clone: This sample includes further DNA sequences coding for the same CDR3. The V call is TRBV9, the J call TRBJ2-7; 9 bases match TRBD2. V gave up 0 bases and J gave up 0 bases; unmatched junction bases: 1. The CDR3 totals 15 residues. The germline gives CDR1 SGDLS, CDR2 YYNGEE. The CDR3 nucleotides are TGTGCCAGCAGCGTAGGAGCGGGGGGCTCCTACGAGCAGTACTTC. It translates to CASSVGAGGSYEQYF.